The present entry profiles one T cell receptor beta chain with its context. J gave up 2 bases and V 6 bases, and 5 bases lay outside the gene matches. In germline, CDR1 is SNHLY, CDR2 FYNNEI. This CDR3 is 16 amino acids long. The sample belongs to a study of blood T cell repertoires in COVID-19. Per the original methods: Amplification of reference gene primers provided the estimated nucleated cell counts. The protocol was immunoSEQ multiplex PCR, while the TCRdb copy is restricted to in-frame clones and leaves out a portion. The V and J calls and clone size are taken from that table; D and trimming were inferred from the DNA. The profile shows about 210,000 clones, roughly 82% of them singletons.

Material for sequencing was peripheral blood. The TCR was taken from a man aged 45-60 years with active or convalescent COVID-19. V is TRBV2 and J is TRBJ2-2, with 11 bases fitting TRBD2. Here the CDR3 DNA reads TGTGCCAGCAGGGACGGACTAGCGGGCAACACCGGGGAGCTGTTTTTT. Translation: CASRDGLAGNTGELFF.